These 29 T cell receptor beta chains originate from one sample sequenced in a study of cytomegalovirus exposure and HLA in healthy donors. Both 60 Vbeta primers and 13 Jbeta primers went into the PCR. Sequencing was performed with immunoSEQ multiplex PCR; in TCRdb, only in-frame clones are kept and a portion is missing. The sample lists around 140,000 clones, around three fifths occurring once. The sample comprised PBMCs. These receptors all come from a woman in her thirties or forties in good health and CMV-seronegative.

This clone was picked up one time. V is TRBV30 and J is TRBJ2-3; 10 bases match TRBD1. J was trimmed by 1 base and V by 7 bases; bases with no gene match: 8. CDR1 is GTSNPN and CDR2 is SVGIG in the germline V gene (reference sequence). CDR3 length: 15 amino acids. CDR3 region: CALIKGTGGTDTQYF. The CDR3 DNA follows: TGTGCCTTAATTAAAGGGACAGGGGGCACAGATACGCAGTATTTT.

DNA of the CDR3: TGTGCCAGCAGTTTATCGAGGCGGGGAGAGACCCAGTACTTC. Its protein product is CASSLSRRGETQYF. V and J are TRBV27 and TRBJ2-5, with D maybe TRBD2 (6 bases). Germline CDR1 and CDR2: MNHEY and SMNVEV (reference sequence). The V gene lost 0 bases and the J gene lost 4 bases, with 9 bases spanning the gap. The CDR3 totals 14 residues.

Remarks on this clone: One end of the junction does not line up with germline, which may come from a read error. This chain uses TRBV18 with TRBJ1-1; D gene uncertain. Germline V CDR1 and CDR2: KGHSH, LQKENI. The CDR3 runs 14 residues. This chain's CDR3 is CASSEARLNTEAFF. In nucleotides, the CDR3 is TGTGCCAGCTCAGAGGCCAGACTGAACACTGAGGCTTTCTTT.

The chain combines TRBV4-1 with TRBJ2-2, with TRBD2 matching over 7 bases. The germline V gene encodes CDR1 MGHRA and CDR2 YSYEKL. V gave up 4 bases and J gave up 4 bases; unmatched junction bases: 6. There are 15 residues in the CDR3. CDR3 protein: CASSRGEGTTGELFF. The CDR3 region has the DNA TGCGCCAGCAGCCGAGGGGAGGGAACCACCGGGGAGCTGTTTTTT.

This clone was observed a single time. In DNA, the CDR3 is TGCGCCAGCAGCTTGGTAGATTCGGAAGCTTTCTTT. Translated, it gives CASSLVDSEAFF. This rearrangement joins TRBV5-1 to TRBJ1-1; no reliable D call. The CDR3 spans 12 residues. Between the trimmed V and J ends, which lost 0 bases and 8 bases, there was a span of 8 bases. The germline V gene encodes CDR1 SGHRS and CDR2 YFSETQ.

V is TRBV9 and J is TRBJ1-4, with D maybe TRBD1 (5 bases). This CDR3 is 14 amino acids long. The germline V gene encodes CDR1 SGDLS and CDR2 YYNGEE. The V end lost 1 base, the J end lost 8 bases, and 12 bases lay between the germline ends. This chain's CDR3 is CASSVSPSGEKLFF. In nucleotides, the CDR3 is TGTGCCAGCAGCGTAAGCCCATCAGGGGAAAAACTGTTTTTT.

The chain is built from TRBV28 and TRBJ2-5; TRBD1 aligns across 10 bases. The V segment lost 3 bases and the J segment 5 bases; nucleotides outside the gene matches: 9. This CDR3 contains 16 residues. Germline V gene sequence: CDR1 MDHEN, CDR2 SYDVKM. The CDR3 region is CASSFPTGGAGETQYF. The CDR3 DNA reads TGTGCCAGCAGTTTCCCGACAGGGGGCGCGGGGGAGACCCAGTACTTC.

The chain joins TRBV2 to TRBJ1-1; D might be TRBD1 (5 bases). CDR1 is SNHLY and CDR2 is FYNNEI in the germline V gene. Trimming left V 10 bases short and J 4 bases short, with 19 bases between. The CDR3 loop spans 14 amino acids. The CDR3 loop reads CANLKQGFGTEAFF. CDR3 coding DNA: TGTGCCAATCTTAAGCAGGGTTTCGGCACTGAAGCTTTCTTT.

The chain combines TRBV6-5 with TRBJ2-2, with D possibly matching TRBD2 (7 bases). V was trimmed by 7 bases and J by 4 bases, leaving 16 bases between them. There are 15 residues in the CDR3. Germline V gives CDR1 MNHEY, CDR2 SVGAGI. The CDR3 sequence is CASTSGGAPTGELFF. Here the CDR3 DNA reads TGTGCCAGCACCTCGGGGGGCGCGCCCACCGGGGAGCTGTTTTTT.

This clone came up a few times. V is TRBV7-2 and J is TRBJ1-1, with 8 nucleotides matching TRBD1. Germline V gene data show CDR1 as SGHTA and CDR2 as FQGNSA. The CDR3 totals 15 residues. V dropped 1 base and J dropped 4; count of bases not matched to a gene: 5. DNA of the CDR3: TGTGCCAGCAGCTTAGGCCGGACAGGGAGCACTGAAGCTTTCTTT. Its translation is CASSLGRTGSTEAFF.

This clone was counted a few times. This chain links TRBV7-2 with TRBJ2-2; 9 bases are shared with TRBD1. This CDR3 spans 15 amino acids. The germline V gene has CDR1 SGHTA and CDR2 FQGNSA. The junction had 8 bases not matched to a gene; V was cut back by 5 bases and J by 7 bases. For the CDR3, the DNA is TGTGCCAGCAGCCAACGACAGGGGGGGAGCGGGGAGCTGTTTTTT. It yields the protein CASSQRQGGSGELFF.

To note about this clone: Other DNA sequences of this sample code for an identical CDR3. The V call is TRBV7-2, the J call TRBJ1-6; D not resolved. Germline CDR1 is SGHTA and CDR2 is FQGNSA. Trimming pared 1 base from V and 10 bases from J, leaving 8 bases between. The CDR3 is 13 residues long. For the CDR3, the DNA is TGTGCCAGCAGCTTAGGGGCGAACTCACCCCTCCACTTT. It specifies CASSLGANSPLHF.

V is TRBV11-2 and J is TRBJ2-3; 9 bases are shared with TRBD2. The germline gives CDR1 SGHAT, CDR2 FQNNGV. This CDR3 contains 14 residues. Trimming removed 10 bases from V and 1 base from J; junction bases left unmatched: 6. The CDR3: CAILAGARTDTQYF. CDR3 nucleotide sequence: TGTGCCATATTAGCGGGGGCCCGCACAGATACGCAGTATTTT.

The chain is built from TRBV7-9 and TRBJ2-1; D is uncertain. Germline V lookup: CDR1 SEHNR, CDR2 FQNEAQ (reference sequence). The CDR3 consists of 16 residues. Trimming removed 7 bases at V and 5 bases at J, with 21 bases between. The CDR3 DNA reads as TGTGCCAGCACTCTCGAGGAGCATCCCGGCCACAATGAGCAGTTCTTC. Its protein product is CASTLEEHPGHNEQFF.

The gene calls are TRBV27 and TRBJ1-4; weak D call: TRBD1 (5 bases). Trimming removed 0 bases from V and 10 bases from J, with 18 bases in between. The CDR3 runs 16 residues. Looked up from germline, CDR1 is MNHEY and CDR2 is SMNVEV (reference sequence). CDR3 sequence: CASSLSSTGGSGKLFF. The CDR3 DNA reads TGTGCCAGCAGTTTATCGTCTACGGGGGGAAGTGGAAAACTGTTTTTT.

This chain links TRBV4-1 with TRBJ2-3; 11 bases agree with TRBD2. This CDR3 is built from 17 residues. The germline V gene has CDR1 MGHRA and CDR2 YSYEKL. The trim removed 0 bases at V and 6 bases at J, leaving 8 bases unmatched. CDR3 bases: TGCGCCAGCAGCCAAGAGGGTAGCGGGGGGGCCTCCGATACGCAGTATTTT. This sequence encodes CASSQEGSGGASDTQYF.

The chain uses TRBV29-1 and TRBJ1-1, with D possibly being TRBD1 (5 bases). Germline lookup yields CDR1 SQVTM and CDR2 ANQGSEA. CDR3 length equals 13 residues. V dropped 4 bases and J dropped 3 bases, with 12 bases sitting between them. The CDR3 sequence is CSVGVRVDTEAFF. The CDR3 DNA is TGCAGCGTTGGTGTCAGGGTGGACACTGAAGCTTTCTTT.

This clone was picked up a small number of times. The rearrangement joins TRBV5-1 to TRBJ2-2; 7 nucleotides agree with TRBD1. Per germline, CDR1 SGHRS and CDR2 YFSETQ. The ends lost 9 bases at V and 7 bases at J; junction bases unmatched: 9. This CDR3 comprises 13 residues. CDR3 DNA sequence: TGCGCCACCACCCGACAGGGAAACGGGGAGCTGTTTTTT. Translated, it gives CATTRQGNGELFF.

The chain employs TRBV19 and TRBJ2-2; a weak D match, TRBD2 (6 bases). Between the trimmed V and J ends, which lost 1 base and 5 bases, there was a span of 17 bases. This CDR3 has 17 residues. Germline values: CDR1 LNHDA, CDR2 SQIVND (reference sequence). The CDR3 loop reads CASSIVGGAHGTGELFF. The CDR3 region has the DNA TGTGCCAGTAGTATAGTGGGCGGGGCCCATGGAACCGGGGAGCTGTTTTTT.

The chain has TRBV14 and TRBJ2-1, with D tentatively TRBD2 (6 bases). This CDR3 region has 16 residues. Germline lookup yields CDR1 SGHDN and CDR2 FVKESK. Trimming removed 1 base from V and 4 bases from J, with 14 bases in between. The CDR3 protein is CASSQVEGLGYNEQFF. In DNA, the CDR3 is TGTGCCAGCAGCCAAGTAGAGGGACTTGGTTACAATGAGCAGTTCTTC.

This clone was seen once. The genes are TRBV7-3 and TRBJ2-1; 8 nucleotides align to TRBD2. The CDR3 consists of 17 residues. Trimming took 2 bases from V and 6 from J; bases not matched to a gene: 12. From germline, CDR1 is SGHTA and CDR2 FQGTGA. CDR3 nucleotides: TGTGCCAGCAGCTTACAAGGACGGCTAGCGGGTTCCAATGAGCAGTTCTTC. The encoded protein is CASSLQGRLAGSNEQFF.

The chain has TRBV15 and TRBJ1-4; no clear D. CDR3 length: 13 amino acids. The V gene's germline CDR1 is LNHNV and CDR2 YYDKDF (reference sequence). Trimming took 1 base from V and 8 from J, leaving 8 bases between them. The CDR3 here is CATSRGEGEKLFF. CDR3 DNA: TGTGCCACCAGCAGAGGGGAGGGAGAAAAACTGTTTTTT.

The V gene is TRBV19, the J gene TRBJ1-5; no definite D call. V gave up 3 bases and J gave up 2 bases, with 11 bases separating them. The CDR3 runs 15 residues. Per germline, CDR1 LNHDA and CDR2 SQIVND (reference sequence). The CDR3 coding sequence is TGTGCCAGTAGTATCTCTCAAGTAGGCAATCAGCCCCAGCATTTT. Encoded protein: CASSISQVGNQPQHF.

This clone has just one count. The DNA for the CDR3 is TGTGCCAGCAGCTCCTCCGGGGGACAGCTCCGCTACACCTTC. Its translation: CASSSSGGQLRYTF. The chain combines TRBV7-9 with TRBJ1-2; 7 bases are a match to TRBD1. From germline, CDR1 is SEHNR and CDR2 FQNEAQ (reference sequence). J gave up 9 bases and V 4 bases, and 11 bases lay outside the gene matches. The CDR3 is 14 amino acids.

The chain links TRBV28 to TRBJ1-5; TRBD1 aligns across 7 bases. The CDR3 spans 14 residues. The V segment lost 7 bases and the J segment 6 bases; nucleotides outside the gene matches: 9. Per germline, CDR1 MDHEN and CDR2 SYDVKM. CDR3 region: CASNGPQGSQPQHF. The CDR3 DNA reads TGTGCCAGCAATGGACCACAGGGGAGTCAGCCCCAGCATTTT. The whole variable domain, filled in from reference TRBV28 and TRBJ1-5, reads DVKVTQSSRYLVKRTGEKVFLECVQDMDHENMFWYRQDPGLGLRLIYFSYDVKMKEKGDIPEGYSVSREKKERFSLILESASTNQTSMYLCASNGPQGSQPQHFGDGTRLSIL.

This clone was recorded only once. The J gene is TRBJ2-7, the V gene TRBV7-9; D ambiguous. The CDR3 runs to 13 residues. Trimming removed 0 bases at V and 5 bases at J, with 8 bases between. The V gene's germline CDR1 is SEHNR and CDR2 FQNEAQ (reference sequence). The CDR3 protein is CASSLAGADEQYF. The CDR3 bases are TGTGCCAGCAGCTTAGCAGGAGCTGACGAGCAGTACTTC.

The chain is built from TRBV28 and TRBJ1-1; the match to TRBD1 covers 7 bases. Unmatched junction bases numbered 4, after V lost 8 bases and J lost 1 base. There are 13 residues in the CDR3. CDR1 and CDR2 (germline): MDHEN, SYDVKM. The chain's CDR3 is CASFRDRNTEAFF. In nucleotides, the CDR3 is TGTGCCAGCTTCCGGGACAGGAACACTGAAGCTTTCTTT.

This clone was observed a few times. At one boundary the junction diverges from the germline segment, which might be a read error. The genes are TRBV7-9 and TRBJ1-2; D unclear. The CDR3 consists of 16 residues. Germline values: CDR1 SEHNR, CDR2 FQNEAQ (reference sequence). The CDR3 nucleotides are TGTGCCGGCAGCCAACTCAGGTCCGTAAATAACTATGGCTACACCTTC. It codes for CAGSQLRSVNNYGYTF.

The V call is TRBV6-5, the J call TRBJ1-1; 8 bases are a match to TRBD1. The ends lost 5 bases at V and 8 bases at J; junction bases unmatched: 7. Per germline, CDR1 MNHEY and CDR2 SVGAGI. The CDR3 has 13 amino acids. The CDR3 DNA reads as TGTGCCAGCAGTGCGACAGGGGTGGCCGAAGCTTTCTTT. Protein: CASSATGVAEAFF.